The rows below give T cell receptor beta chains drawn from one sample of a study of cytomegalovirus exposure and HLA in healthy donors. The protocol was immunoSEQ multiplex PCR, while the TCRdb copy is restricted to in-frame clones and leaves out a portion. The sample yields approximately 130,000 clones, around four fifths seen once. Material for sequencing was PBMCs. These receptor sequences come from a woman aged 40 to 55 in good health and CMV-seronegative. Each CDR3 is given without its conserved first and last residue. The D gene is left open where the match is weak.

NA,TRBV4-3,ASSQEWAPYEQY
TRBD2,TRBV13,ASSLRLAAYEQY
TRBD1,TRBV9,ASSPADRVGSPLH
NA,TRBV4-2,ASSQEAGLSGNTIY
NA,TRBV7-9,ASSLFGQPQH
TRBD1,TRBV6-5,ASSRTGGPYEQY
TRBD1,TRBV15,ATSRTGQGNTGELF
NA,TRBV14,ASSQVINSPLH
NA,TRBV19,ASSLIRQANNYGYT
TRBD1,TRBV7-2,ASSLLKGQGLF
NA,TRBV6-1,ASRPTGFDQPQH
NA,TRBV6-1,ASSGAGQTATNEKLF
NA,TRBV2,ASRTEDSHNSPLH
TRBD1,TRBV4-2,ASSQDQRQGAYTEAF
NA,TRBV29-1,SVEVGYEQY
TRBD1,TRBV5-1,ASRTGTGGNQPQH
TRBD1,TRBV5-4,ASSFGQEGCGYT
NA,TRBV6-5,ASSYGRATNEKLF
TRBD1,TRBV28,ASRPNRGLNTEAF
NA,TRBV9,ASSTWAATNEKLF
TRBD1,TRBV28,ASSWGQGVTYEQY
TRBD1,TRBV27,ASRQRDSLYGYT
TRBD1,TRBV4-2,ASSQGGQGQNSPLH
TRBD2,TRBV4-1,ASRSGGRPGELF
TRBD1,TRBV5-3,ARSRGQGDHEQF
NA,TRBV6-6,ASSYSVGGSYGYT
NA,TRBV5-6,ASSLRGIGTEAF
TRBD1,TRBV10-2,ASSAIGGLSMSSNQPQH